Sequencing of this T cell receptor (beta chain) was carried out in a study of yellow fever vaccine responses in identical twins. Germline lookup yields CDR1 SGHVS and CDR2 FNYEAQ. V dropped 5 bases and J dropped 1; count of bases not matched to a gene: 8. This CDR3 is 16 amino acids long. TCRdb passed the RT-PCR reads through MiXCR, listing each CDR3 protein once. The table records about 19,000 distinct CDR3 sequences, roughly three quarters of them present only once. Study-wide findings and caveats: Reportedly, the T cell response mounted by twins to vaccine seemed partly convergent, partly personalized.

On this clonotype itself: Its antigen is unidentified.

The TCR originated in a young woman who received the yellow fever vaccine. The chain carries TRBV7-6 and TRBJ2-1; TRBD2 agrees at 7 bases. The sequenced sample was T cells from blood (PBMCs), unsorted or a sorted subset (not recorded which), obtained before or after yellow fever vaccination (not recorded which). CDR3 coding DNA: TGTGCCAGCAGCCCCCGGTCTAGCGGTTCCTACAATGAGCAGTTCTTC. It is translated as CASSPRSSGSYNEQFF. Full variable domain (missing parts from reference TRBV7-6 and TRBJ2-1): GAGVSQSPRYKVTKRGQDVALRCDPISGHVSLYWYRQALGQGPEFLTYFNYEAQQDKSGLPNDRFSAERPEGSISTLTIQRTEQRDSAMYRCASSPRSSGSYNEQFFGPGTRLTVL.